This entry features one TCR beta chain sequence. What it recognizes is unknown. This entry belongs to a study of PD-1 blockade in classical Hodgkin lymphoma. Study-wide findings and caveats: Healthy donors reportedly exceeded newly diagnosed patients in baseline TCR diversity.

V was clipped by 4 bases and J by 3 bases; unmatched bases: 6. Germline CDR1 and CDR2: SEHNR and FQNEAQ (reference sequence). The CDR3 extends over 16 amino acids. Some clones are missing from TCRdb's copy, which holds only in-frame ones; the method was immunoSEQ multiplex PCR. The table shows about 50,000 clones, with about three quarters occurring only once. All the patients suffered relapse after autologous stem cell transplantation, and brentuximab vedotin exposure differed. This TCR derives from a human donor with classical Hodgkin lymphoma. Specimen: peripheral blood mononuclear cells (PBMCs), collected at baseline. The chain carries TRBV7-9 and TRBJ2-3, with 11 bases identical to TRBD1. CDR3 coding DNA: TGTGCCAGCAGCTCCGGTGGACAGGGGGCAACAGATACGCAGTATTTT. This sequence encodes CASSSGGQGATDTQYF.